This entry concerns a single T cell receptor (beta chain). These data come from a study of shared clonotypes between healthy human individuals. Trimming took 2 bases from V and 8 from J, leaving 13 bases between them. CDR1 and CDR2 from the germline V gene are MNHEY and SVGAGI. The CDR3 runs to 15 residues. How the authors handled the data: ImmunoSEQ output lacked quality scores and full-length reads, limiting matched filtering. This table comes from immunoSEQ multiplex PCR, and its TCRdb copy is limited to in-frame clones, with some not included. V, J and clone size are taken as reported in that table, and D and trimming were inferred from the DNA itself. The data show 950,000 to 1,300,000 clones, more than 65% seen once. From CD4+ cells came CD45RA+ naive and CD45RA-negative memory subsets.

This receptor was obtained from a young man in good health. V gene TRBV6-5 combines with J gene TRBJ1-6; the D is unclear. The sequenced sample consisted of memory CD4+ T cells sorted from blood. Specified subset: CD45RA-negative fraction. The CDR3, as DNA: TGTGCCAGCAGTTACCACGGCCCTGGGGATTCACCCCTCCACTTT. Amino acid sequence: CASSYHGPGDSPLHF.